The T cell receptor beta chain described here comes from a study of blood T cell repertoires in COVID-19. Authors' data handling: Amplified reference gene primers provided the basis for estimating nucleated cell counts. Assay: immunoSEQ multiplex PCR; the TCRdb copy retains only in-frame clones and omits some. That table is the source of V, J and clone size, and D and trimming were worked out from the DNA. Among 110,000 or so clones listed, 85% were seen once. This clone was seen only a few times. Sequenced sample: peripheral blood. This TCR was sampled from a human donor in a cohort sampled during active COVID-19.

This chain's CDR3 is CASSLETGIGPLHF. The CDR3 nucleotides are TGTGCCAGCAGCTTAGAGACAGGTATAGGACCCCTCCACTTT. The J gene is TRBJ1-6, the V gene TRBV7-2, with TRBD1 as a possible D gene (6 bases). This CDR3 comprises 14 residues. Trimming pared 1 base from V and 12 bases from J, leaving 13 bases between. The germline gives CDR1 SGHTA, CDR2 FQGNSA.